The entry below describes one T cell receptor (beta chain). Its antigen remains unidentified. These data belong to a study of OX40 agonist ivuxolimab in advanced cancers. As for the study in general: Those treated in dose escalation had hepatocellular carcinoma, melanoma, renal cell cancer or head and neck cancer. Notes on the study in general: CD4+ and CD8+ blood T cells expanded clonally by week 6 at 0.1 to 3.0 mg/kg.

The CDR3 is 10 amino acids. Deletions cut 11 bases from V and 14 bases from J, with 13 bases between. The germline V gene has CDR1 MNHEY and CDR2 SVGAGI. Clones were read by immunoSEQ multiplex PCR, and TCRdb kept only the in-frame ones, dropping some. The sample has about 89,000 clones; approximately 90% are singletons. V usage is TRBV6-5 and J usage is TRBJ1-6; D is possibly TRBD1 (6 bases). The sample consisted of CD4+ or CD8+ T cells sorted from blood, taken in a trial of the OX40 agonist ivuxolimab. This TCR was sampled from an adult with an advanced solid tumor such as melanoma, head and neck, liver or kidney cancer. In nucleotides, the CDR3 is TGTGCCTTTGAGGGGGTGGCCCTCCACTTT. Encoded protein: CAFEGVALHF.